This TCR beta chain was retrieved from a study of human T cells and chemical hapten exposure. For the study at large: Upper-back patch tests with 0.01% DPC were read at 6 days.

With respect to this clonotype: Its antigen is not identified.

This CDR3 is 16 amino acids long. Trimming cost V 2 bases and J 1 base; bases outside gene matches: 3. Germline V lookup: CDR1 LGHNA, CDR2 YSLEER. TCRdb reprocessed the RACE reads via MiXCR and lists one record per CDR3 protein. The table lists fewer than 200,000 distinct CDR3 sequences, almost 30% of them singletons. Time point defined: pre-sensitization, week 0. The sample's treatment: therapeutic diphenylcyclopropenone sensitization with weekly scalp DPC. Study observations and caveats: Clustering by CDR3 similarity yielded significantly more large clusters from expanded TCRs than controls.

The chain combines TRBV4-3 with TRBJ2-5; 11 bases align to TRBD2. This clonotype originated in a woman aged 25 to 45 with alopecia areata. Some clones in this sample may be carry-over from other donors' samples. The specimen was whole blood, collected in connection with sensitization to the hapten diphenylcyclopropenone (DPC). CDR3 nucleotides: TGCGCCAGCAGCCAACAGGGACTAGCGGTCCAAGAGACCCAGTACTTC. Translation: CASSQQGLAVQETQYF.